This T cell receptor (beta chain) was retrieved from a study of T cell responses to AZD1222 COVID-19 vaccine (dated by TCRdb to the early 2020s). For the wider study: TCR sequencing was performed for some 250 trial participants, of whom about 200 were given two doses of AZD1222 and some 26 were given two doses of MenACWY control vaccine. Trial participants were enrolled into age subgroups of 18-55, 56-69 and 70-plus years, which contained about 150, 27 and 61 TCR-sequenced participants, respectively. Overall study outcomes, separate from this receptor: After two AZD1222 doses, spike-specific TCR breadth and depth were significantly higher than at day 0 and than in MenACWY recipients. Nearly half of unique spike-specific TCRs reportedly recognized epitopes outside regions mutated in the B.1.351 and B.1.1.7 variants. Because no day 14 peak-response samples were available, the repertoires could be characterized only after the peak T cell response. Only five or six AZD1222 recipients were SARS-CoV-2 seropositive at baseline, limiting conclusions about previously exposed vaccinees. Participants were mostly white British and included more females than males, and it was suggested by the authors that clonal diversity may have been underestimated. In the small 56-69-year group, the increase in depth fell short of significance, most likely because of low power. CD4 TCRs associated with the vaccine covered the entire spike protein, and the dominant responses were in regions 160-218 and 743-854.

The CDR3 regions of human TCRbeta chains were analyzed by immunosequencing. On the study's bioinformatics: Repertoire TCRs were matched against a reference library of SARS-CoV-2-specific TCRs generated with the MIRA antigen-specificity platform. Breadth was defined as the fraction of unique TCRs that were SARS-CoV-2-associated, and depth was defined as the fraction of total T cells that were SARS-CoV-2-associated. Each spike-specific TCR was assigned to its reactive spike region and to a CD4 or CD8 class using the MIRA data. Log10-transformed breadth and depth values were compared by one-way ANOVA with Sidak's multiple comparisons tests. TCRdb re-hosts the immuneACCESS table, in-frame sequences only. Its copies lack some clones; in the studies checked, an unresolved V gene accounts for under half of them, and the cause for the rest is not known. The V and J calls and clone size are taken from that table; D and trimming were inferred from the DNA. The sample has around 200,000 clones on record, around 93% of them singletons. The ten most abundant clones make up around 0.93% of the sample.

Spanning cysteine to phenylalanine, the CDR3 consists of 15 amino acids. CDR3 DNA only is kept here, 45 bases in frame from base 1. Worth noting for this clone: What antigen it recognizes has not been identified. Qualities for individual bases were not recorded, and no much larger clone is one base off.

The time point label here, explained by the study, means: about 28 days (+/-7) after the second vaccine dose. In light of the paper, this sample's treatment or condition label describes: meningococcal conjugate vaccine given as trial control. Samples from vaccinated people were obtained from the UK trials COV001 and COV002, which included a single-blind randomized controlled phase 2/3 trial of AZD1222 (ChAdOx1 nCoV-19) in healthy adults. For TCRbeta chain sequencing, PBMC samples were collected from trial participants at day 0 and at day 28 after the second dose. The material sequenced was peripheral blood, taken 28 days after the second dose of the MenACWY control vaccine. The chain is encoded by TRBV21-1 joined to TRBJ2-7; the table's TRBD1 call for D was not verified on the DNA. TRBV21-1 represents a pseudogene. The receptor was isolated from an adult who received the MenACWY meningococcal vaccine as a control. CDR3 protein: CASSGPGTVSYEQYF. The DNA sequence follows: TGTGCCAGCAGCGGTCCCGGGACAGTCTCCTACGAGCAGTACTTC.